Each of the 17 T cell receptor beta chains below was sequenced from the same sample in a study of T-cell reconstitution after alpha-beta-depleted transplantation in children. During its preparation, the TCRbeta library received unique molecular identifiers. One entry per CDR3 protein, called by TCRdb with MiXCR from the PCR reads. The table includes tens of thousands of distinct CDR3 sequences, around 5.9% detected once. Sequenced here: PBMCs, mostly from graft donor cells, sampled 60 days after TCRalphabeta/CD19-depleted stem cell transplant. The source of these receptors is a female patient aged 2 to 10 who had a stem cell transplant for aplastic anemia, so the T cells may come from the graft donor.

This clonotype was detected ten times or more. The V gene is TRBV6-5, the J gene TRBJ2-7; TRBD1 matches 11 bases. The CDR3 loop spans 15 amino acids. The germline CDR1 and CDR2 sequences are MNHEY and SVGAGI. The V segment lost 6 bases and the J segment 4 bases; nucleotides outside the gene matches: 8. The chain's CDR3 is CASSRGTGGAYEQYF. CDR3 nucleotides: TGTGCCAGCAGCCGAGGGACAGGGGGAGCGTACGAGCAGTACTTC.

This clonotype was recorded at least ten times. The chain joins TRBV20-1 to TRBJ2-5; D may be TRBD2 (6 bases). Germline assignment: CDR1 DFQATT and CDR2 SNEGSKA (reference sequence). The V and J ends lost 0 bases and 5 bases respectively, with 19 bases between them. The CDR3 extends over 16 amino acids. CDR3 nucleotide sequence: TGCAGTGCTAGAGATTTAACGACTAGACTTATGGAGACCCAGTACTTC. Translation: CSARDLTTRLMETQYF.

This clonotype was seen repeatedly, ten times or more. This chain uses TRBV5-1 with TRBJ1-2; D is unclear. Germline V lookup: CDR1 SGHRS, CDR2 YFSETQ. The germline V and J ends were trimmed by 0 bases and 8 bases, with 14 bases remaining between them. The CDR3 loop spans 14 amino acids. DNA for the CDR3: TGCGCCAGCAGCTTGGCGACGGAGGAAGGAGGCTACACCTTC. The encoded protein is CASSLATEEGGYTF.

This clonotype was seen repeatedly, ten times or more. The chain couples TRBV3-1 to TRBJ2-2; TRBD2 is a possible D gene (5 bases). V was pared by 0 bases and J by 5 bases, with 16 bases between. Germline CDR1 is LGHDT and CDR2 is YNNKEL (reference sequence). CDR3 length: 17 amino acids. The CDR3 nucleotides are TGTGCCAGCAGCCAAGATAAGCTCCGCGGGTGGACCGGGGAGCTGTTTTTT. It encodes CASSQDKLRGWTGELFF.

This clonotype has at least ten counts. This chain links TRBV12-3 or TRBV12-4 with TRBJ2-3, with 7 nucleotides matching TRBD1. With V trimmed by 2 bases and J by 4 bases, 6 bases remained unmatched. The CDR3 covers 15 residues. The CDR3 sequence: CASSLPHRGPDTQYF. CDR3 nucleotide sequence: TGTGCCAGCAGTTTACCCCACAGGGGCCCAGATACGCAGTATTTT.

As DNA, the CDR3 is TGTGCCAGCAGTGGGACATACTATAGCACAGATACGCAGTATTTT. This codes for CASSGTYYSTDTQYF. This chain joins TRBV28 and TRBJ2-3; the D gene is possibly TRBD1 (6 bases). In germline, CDR1 is MDHEN, CDR2 SYDVKM. The CDR3 spans 15 residues. The V and J ends lost 5 bases and 0 bases respectively, with 12 bases between them.

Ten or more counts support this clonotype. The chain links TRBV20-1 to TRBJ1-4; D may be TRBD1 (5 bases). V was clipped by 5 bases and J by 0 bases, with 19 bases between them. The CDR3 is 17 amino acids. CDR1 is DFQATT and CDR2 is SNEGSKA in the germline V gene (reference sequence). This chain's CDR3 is CSAGGLRLSATNEKLFF. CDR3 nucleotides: TGCAGTGCTGGGGGGTTAAGGCTTAGTGCAACTAATGAAAAACTGTTTTTT.

In DNA, the CDR3 is TGTGCCAGCAGCCATTTTGCGGGGTATGGAGCCGGGGAGCTGTTTTTT. This encodes CASSHFAGYGAGELFF. The gene calls are TRBV28 and TRBJ2-2, with D possibly matching TRBD2 (6 bases). V dropped 6 bases and J dropped 6 bases, with 20 bases sitting between them. CDR3 length: 16 residues. Germline V gene sequence: CDR1 MDHEN, CDR2 SYDVKM.

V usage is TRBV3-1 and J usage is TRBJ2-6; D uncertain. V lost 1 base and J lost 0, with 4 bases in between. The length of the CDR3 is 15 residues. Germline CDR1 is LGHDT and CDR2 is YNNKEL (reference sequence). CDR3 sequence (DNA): TGTGCCAGCAGCCAAGGGGGCTCTGGGGCCAACGTCCTGACTTTC. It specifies CASSQGGSGANVLTF.

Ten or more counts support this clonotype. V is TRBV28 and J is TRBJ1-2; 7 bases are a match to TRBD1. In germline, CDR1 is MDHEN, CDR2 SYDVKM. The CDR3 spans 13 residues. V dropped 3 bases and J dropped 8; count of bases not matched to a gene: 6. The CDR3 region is CASSFQAGGGYTF. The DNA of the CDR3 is TGTGCCAGCAGTTTCCAGGCAGGGGGAGGCTACACCTTC.

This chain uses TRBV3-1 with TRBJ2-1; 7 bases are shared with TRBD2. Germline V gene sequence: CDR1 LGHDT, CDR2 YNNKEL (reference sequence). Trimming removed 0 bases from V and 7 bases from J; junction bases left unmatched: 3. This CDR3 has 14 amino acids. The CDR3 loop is CASSQDWGGNEQFF. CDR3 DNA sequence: TGTGCCAGCAGCCAAGACTGGGGGGGGAATGAGCAGTTCTTC.

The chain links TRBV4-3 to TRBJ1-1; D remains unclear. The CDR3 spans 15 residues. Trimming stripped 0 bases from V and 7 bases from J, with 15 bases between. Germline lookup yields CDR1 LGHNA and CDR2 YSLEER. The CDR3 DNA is TGCGCCAGCAGCCAAGATCCTAGCTGGCAGATTGAAGCTTTCTTT. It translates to CASSQDPSWQIEAFF.

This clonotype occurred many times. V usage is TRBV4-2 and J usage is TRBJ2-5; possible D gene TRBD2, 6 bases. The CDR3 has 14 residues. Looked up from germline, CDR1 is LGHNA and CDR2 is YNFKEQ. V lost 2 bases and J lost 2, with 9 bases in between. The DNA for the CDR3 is TGTGCCAGCAGCCAAACGGGACTTCAAGAGACCCAGTACTTC. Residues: CASSQTGLQETQYF.

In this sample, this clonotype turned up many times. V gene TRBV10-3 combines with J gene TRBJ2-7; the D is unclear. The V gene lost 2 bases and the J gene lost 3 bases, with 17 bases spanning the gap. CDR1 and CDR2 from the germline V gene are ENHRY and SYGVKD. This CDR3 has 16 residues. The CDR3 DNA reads TGTGCCATCAGTGAGCCTTCGTCTATGCCGGGCTACGAGCAGTACTTC. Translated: CAISEPSSMPGYEQYF.

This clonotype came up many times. CDR3: CASSVEGAGGTQYF. The CDR3 coding sequence is TGTGCCAGCAGCGTAGAAGGTGCGGGGGGGACCCAGTACTTC. The V call is TRBV9, the J call TRBJ2-5, with TRBD2 identical over 8 bases. The CDR3 runs to 14 residues. The trim removed 0 bases at V and 7 bases at J, leaving 5 bases unmatched. The germline V gene encodes CDR1 SGDLS and CDR2 YYNGEE.

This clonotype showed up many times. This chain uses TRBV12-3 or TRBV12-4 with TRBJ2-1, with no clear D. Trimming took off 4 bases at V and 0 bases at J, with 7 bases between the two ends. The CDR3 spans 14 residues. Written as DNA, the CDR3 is TGTGCCAGCAGTTCGACGGGCTCCTACAATGAGCAGTTCTTC. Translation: CASSSTGSYNEQFF.

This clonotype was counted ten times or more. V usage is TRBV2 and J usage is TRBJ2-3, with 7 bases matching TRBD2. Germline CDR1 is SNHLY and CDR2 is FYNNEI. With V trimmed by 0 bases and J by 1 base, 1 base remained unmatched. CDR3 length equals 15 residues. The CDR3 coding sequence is TGTGCCAGCAGTGAAGCGGCGGGGGGCACAGATACGCAGTATTTT. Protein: CASSEAAGGTDTQYF.